This T cell receptor beta chain is from a study of metastatic and nonmetastatic thyroid tumors. On the study more broadly: It was across blood and tumor or nodule tissue from malignant and benign thyroid patients that repertoires were compared. Study results and caveats: A significant increase in TCR beta diversity was reportedly seen in malignant thyroid tumors relative to benign nodules, in blood and tumor.

This clone was seen many times. Its antigen is not known. Per the original data handling: For papillary thyroid cancer, a distant-metastasis classifier was constructed from CDR3 differences observed across clinicopathological groups. TCRdb re-called clones from the PCR reads using MiXCR. The V and J calls come from TCRdb's annotation, not from the publication. The sample lists approximately 15,000 clones; roughly a quarter were seen once. Thyroid surgery took place with no prior treatment in any patient. Trimming cost V 1 base and J 0 bases, with 9 bases left between them. This CDR3 has 14 amino acids. Looked up from germline, CDR1 is DFQATT and CDR2 is SNEGSKA (reference sequence).

The J gene is TRBJ2-5, the V gene TRBV20-1, with D possibly being TRBD2 (6 bases). Sequenced: tumor tissue. This clonotype originated in a female donor with papillary thyroid cancer or a benign thyroid nodule (not recorded which). Some clones in this sample may be carry-over from other donors' samples. CDR3 amino acids: CSARGAGYQETQYF. CDR3 nucleotide sequence: TGCAGTGCTAGAGGGGCGGGGTACCAAGAGACCCAGTACTTC.